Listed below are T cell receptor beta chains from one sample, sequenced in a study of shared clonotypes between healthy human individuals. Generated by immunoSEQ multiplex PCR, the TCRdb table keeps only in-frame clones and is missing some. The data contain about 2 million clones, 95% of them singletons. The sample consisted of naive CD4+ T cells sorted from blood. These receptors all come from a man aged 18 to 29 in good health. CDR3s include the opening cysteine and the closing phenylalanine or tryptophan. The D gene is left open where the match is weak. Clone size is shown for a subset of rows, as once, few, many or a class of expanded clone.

cdr3_aa: CASSPDRDGNTIYF
cdr3_nt: TGTGCCAGCAGTCCGGACAGGGACGGAAACACCATATATTTT
d_call: TRBD1
v_call: TRBV6-6
j_call: TRBJ1-3
clone_size: once

cdr3_aa: CAWSAWGGQPQHF
cdr3_nt: TGTGCCTGGAGTGCGTGGGGCGGTCAGCCCCAGCATTTT
d_call: NA
v_call: TRBV30
j_call: TRBJ1-5
clone_size: NA

cdr3_aa: CASSEAGLGGYGYTF
cdr3_nt: TGTGCCAGCAGTGAAGCGGGACTGGGTGGCTATGGCTACACCTTC
d_call: NA
v_call: TRBV2
j_call: TRBJ1-2
clone_size: NA

cdr3_aa: CASNTGNTGELFF
cdr3_nt: TGTGCCAGTAATACCGGGAACACCGGGGAGCTGTTTTTT
d_call: NA
v_call: TRBV19
j_call: TRBJ2-2
clone_size: NA

cdr3_aa: CASSHSDMKAFF
cdr3_nt: TGTGCCAGCAGCCATTCAGACATGAAAGCTTTCTTT
d_call: NA
v_call: TRBV14
j_call: TRBJ1-1
clone_size: NA

cdr3_aa: CASSGRSGARTNEKLFF
cdr3_nt: TGTGCCAGCAGCGGCAGGTCAGGGGCCCGGACTAATGAAAAACTGTTTTTT
d_call: NA
v_call: TRBV7-2
j_call: TRBJ1-4
clone_size: NA

cdr3_aa: CASSTTGGASYEQYF
cdr3_nt: TGTGCCAGCAGTACCACAGGGGGCGCATCCTACGAGCAGTACTTC
d_call: TRBD1
v_call: TRBV6-5
j_call: TRBJ2-7
clone_size: NA

cdr3_aa: CASSLQGGADEAFF
cdr3_nt: TGCGCCAGCAGCTTGCAGGGCGGAGCCGATGAAGCTTTCTTT
d_call: NA
v_call: TRBV5-1
j_call: TRBJ1-1
clone_size: NA

cdr3_aa: CAISATTAHGYTF
cdr3_nt: TGTGCCATCAGTGCTACAACGGCGCACGGCTACACCTTC
d_call: NA
v_call: TRBV10-3
j_call: TRBJ1-2
clone_size: NA

cdr3_aa: CAISESPLNTGELFF
cdr3_nt: TGTGCCATCAGTGAGTCGCCCCTGAACACCGGGGAGCTGTTTTTT
d_call: NA
v_call: TRBV10-3
j_call: TRBJ2-2
clone_size: NA

cdr3_aa: CAWSAGRQETQYF
cdr3_nt: TGTGCCTGGAGCGCGGGGCGGCAAGAGACCCAGTACTTC
d_call: NA
v_call: TRBV30
j_call: TRBJ2-5
clone_size: NA

cdr3_aa: CASSLGAPEKLFF
cdr3_nt: TGTGCCAGCAGTTTGGGGGCCCCGGAAAAACTGTTTTTT
d_call: NA
v_call: TRBV2
j_call: TRBJ1-4
clone_size: NA

cdr3_aa: CASSYRNRRGTEAFF
cdr3_nt: TGTGCCAGCAGTTACCGAAATCGCAGGGGCACTGAAGCTTTCTTT
d_call: NA
v_call: TRBV6-5
j_call: TRBJ1-1
clone_size: NA

cdr3_aa: CASSLWGANSYEQYF
cdr3_nt: TGTGCCAGCAGCTTATGGGGCGCGAATTCCTACGAGCAGTACTTC
d_call: NA
v_call: TRBV7-9
j_call: TRBJ2-7
clone_size: NA

cdr3_aa: CASSFRLLNTGELFF
cdr3_nt: TGTGCCAGCAGTTTCAGACTGTTGAACACCGGGGAGCTGTTTTTT
d_call: NA
v_call: TRBV28
j_call: TRBJ2-2
clone_size: NA

cdr3_aa: CASRFRGAGGPYNEQFF
cdr3_nt: TGCGCCAGCAGGTTTCGAGGAGCGGGAGGACCCTACAATGAGCAGTTCTTC
d_call: TRBD2
v_call: TRBV5-1
j_call: TRBJ2-1
clone_size: NA

cdr3_aa: CASSERGTNTGELFF
cdr3_nt: TGTGCCAGCAGTGAAAGAGGGACGAACACCGGGGAGCTGTTTTTT
d_call: NA
v_call: TRBV6-1
j_call: TRBJ2-2
clone_size: once

cdr3_aa: CASSGRGENYGYTF
cdr3_nt: TGTGCCAGCAGTGGGCGTGGGGAGAACTATGGCTACACCTTC
d_call: NA
v_call: TRBV6-5
j_call: TRBJ1-2
clone_size: few

cdr3_aa: CASSLGRAERYNEQFF
cdr3_nt: TGTGCCAGCAGCTTGGGGAGGGCGGAACGATACAATGAGCAGTTCTTC
d_call: TRBD2
v_call: TRBV11-2
j_call: TRBJ2-1
clone_size: many

cdr3_aa: CASSLDVTSSYEQYF
cdr3_nt: TGTGCCAGCAGCTTGGACGTGACTAGCTCCTACGAGCAGTACTTC
d_call: NA
v_call: TRBV5-4
j_call: TRBJ2-7
clone_size: NA

cdr3_aa: CASSLNSENEKLFF
cdr3_nt: TGCGCCAGCAGCTTGAATTCAGAGAATGAAAAACTGTTTTTT
d_call: NA
v_call: TRBV5-1
j_call: TRBJ1-4
clone_size: NA

cdr3_aa: CASSQDHVKSSGNTIYF
cdr3_nt: TGCGCCAGCAGCCAAGATCATGTCAAGAGCTCTGGAAACACCATATATTTT
d_call: NA
v_call: TRBV4-3
j_call: TRBJ1-3
clone_size: NA

cdr3_aa: CASSIGTSNYEQYF
cdr3_nt: TGTGCCAGCTCAATTGGGACTAGTAACTACGAGCAGTACTTC
d_call: TRBD2
v_call: TRBV18
j_call: TRBJ2-7
clone_size: NA

cdr3_aa: CASSPVGARGRKDTQYF
cdr3_nt: TGTGCCAGCTCACCGGTAGGGGCCAGGGGGCGAAAAGATACGCAGTATTTT
d_call: TRBD1
v_call: TRBV18
j_call: TRBJ2-3
clone_size: NA

cdr3_aa: CASSLQGGNTEAFF
cdr3_nt: TGCGCCAGCAGTCTCCAGGGGGGGAACACTGAAGCTTTCTTT
d_call: TRBD1
v_call: TRBV5-1
j_call: TRBJ1-1
clone_size: NA

cdr3_aa: CASSRDVPETQYF
cdr3_nt: TGTGCCAGCAGTCGAGACGTCCCAGAGACCCAGTACTTC
d_call: NA
v_call: TRBV2
j_call: TRBJ2-5
clone_size: NA

cdr3_aa: CASSLEGSTMNQPQHF
cdr3_nt: TGCGCCAGCAGCTTGGAGGGCAGTACCATGAATCAGCCCCAGCATTTT
d_call: NA
v_call: TRBV5-1
j_call: TRBJ1-5
clone_size: NA

cdr3_aa: CASSYEGLADLLVYTGELFF
cdr3_nt: TGTGCCAGCAGTTATGAGGGACTAGCGGATCTGTTAGTATACACCGGGGAGCTGTTTTTT
d_call: TRBD2
v_call: TRBV6-9
j_call: TRBJ2-2
clone_size: NA

cdr3_aa: CASSPPTTSSYF
cdr3_nt: TGTGCCAGCAGTCCCCCGACGACTAGCTCGTATTTT
d_call: TRBD2
v_call: TRBV28
j_call: TRBJ2-3
clone_size: NA

cdr3_aa: CASSPQRGPTDTQYF
cdr3_nt: TGTGCCAGCAGCCCCCAGCGGGGACCTACAGATACGCAGTATTTT
d_call: TRBD2
v_call: TRBV11-2
j_call: TRBJ2-3
clone_size: NA

cdr3_aa: CASNLEGLSTEAFF
cdr3_nt: TGTGCCAGTAACCTAGAGGGTCTGAGCACTGAAGCTTTCTTT
d_call: NA
v_call: TRBV19
j_call: TRBJ1-1
clone_size: NA

cdr3_aa: CASSAALAGGREQYF
cdr3_nt: TGCGCCAGCAGCGCCGCACTAGCGGGAGGGCGGGAGCAGTACTTC
d_call: TRBD2
v_call: TRBV5-1
j_call: TRBJ2-7
clone_size: NA

cdr3_aa: CASSDQPRGEKLFF
cdr3_nt: TGTGCCAGCAGCGACCAACCAAGGGGGGAAAAACTGTTTTTT
d_call: NA
v_call: TRBV9
j_call: TRBJ1-4
clone_size: NA

cdr3_aa: CASSSDGYSNQPQHF
cdr3_nt: TGTGCCAGTTCATCGGACGGGTATAGCAATCAGCCCCAGCATTTT
d_call: NA
v_call: TRBV28
j_call: TRBJ1-5
clone_size: NA

cdr3_aa: CASSLGVGNQPQHF
cdr3_nt: TGTGCCAGCAGCTTGGGTGTGGGCAATCAGCCCCAGCATTTT
d_call: NA
v_call: TRBV5-5
j_call: TRBJ1-5
clone_size: NA

cdr3_aa: CASSLLGVPDTQYF
cdr3_nt: TGTGCCAGCAGCTTATTGGGAGTCCCAGATACGCAGTATTTT
d_call: NA
v_call: TRBV7-9
j_call: TRBJ2-3
clone_size: NA

cdr3_aa: CAVTGGSYEQYF
cdr3_nt: TGTGCCGTTACGGGCGGCTCCTACGAGCAGTACTTC
d_call: NA
v_call: TRBV7-9
j_call: TRBJ2-7
clone_size: once

cdr3_aa: CASSLDRLYNYGYTF
cdr3_nt: TGTGCCAGCTCACTCGACAGGCTATATAACTATGGCTACACCTTC
d_call: NA
v_call: TRBV18
j_call: TRBJ1-2
clone_size: NA

cdr3_aa: CASSRVGLAGGPGTQYF
cdr3_nt: TGTGCCAGTAGTCGAGTCGGTCTAGCGGGGGGGCCTGGAACGCAGTATTTT
d_call: TRBD2
v_call: TRBV19
j_call: TRBJ2-3
clone_size: NA

cdr3_aa: CASRRAQNTEAFF
cdr3_nt: TGTGCCAGCAGGAGGGCCCAAAACACTGAAGCTTTCTTT
d_call: NA
v_call: TRBV2
j_call: TRBJ1-1
clone_size: NA

cdr3_aa: CASSLLQGAKSPLHF
cdr3_nt: TGTGCCAGCAGTCTCCTACAGGGGGCCAAATCACCCCTCCACTTT
d_call: TRBD1
v_call: TRBV2
j_call: TRBJ1-6
clone_size: NA

cdr3_aa: CASSYSGTTTGELFF
cdr3_nt: TGTGCCAGCAGTTACTCGGGGACAACCACCGGGGAGCTGTTTTTT
d_call: NA
v_call: TRBV6-5
j_call: TRBJ2-2
clone_size: NA

cdr3_aa: CASSSPDYPNIQYF
cdr3_nt: TGTGCCAGCAGTTCCCCGGACTACCCAAACATTCAGTACTTC
d_call: NA
v_call: TRBV6-6
j_call: TRBJ2-4
clone_size: NA

cdr3_aa: CASSGRGYEQYF
cdr3_nt: TGTGCCAGCAGTGGAAGGGGCTACGAGCAGTACTTC
d_call: NA
v_call: TRBV2
j_call: TRBJ2-7
clone_size: NA

cdr3_aa: CASSYLTVYEQYF
cdr3_nt: TGTGCCAGCAGTTACCTGACTGTCTACGAGCAGTACTTC
d_call: NA
v_call: TRBV6-6
j_call: TRBJ2-7
clone_size: NA

cdr3_aa: CSVRAGGAPETQYF
cdr3_nt: TGCAGCGTTAGGGCGGGGGGGGCACCAGAGACCCAGTACTTC
d_call: TRBD2
v_call: TRBV29-1
j_call: TRBJ2-5
clone_size: NA

cdr3_aa: CASTPGPIGYNEQFF
cdr3_nt: TGTGCCAGCACCCCGGGGCCTATCGGTTACAATGAGCAGTTCTTC
d_call: NA
v_call: TRBV27
j_call: TRBJ2-1
clone_size: NA

cdr3_aa: CASSSLLAGIYTGELFF
cdr3_nt: TGTGCCAGCAGTTCCCTTCTAGCGGGGATCTACACCGGGGAGCTGTTTTTT
d_call: TRBD2
v_call: TRBV28
j_call: TRBJ2-2
clone_size: NA

cdr3_aa: CASSQVSQETQYF
cdr3_nt: TGCGCCAGCAGCCAAGTTAGTCAAGAGACCCAGTACTTC
d_call: NA
v_call: TRBV4-1
j_call: TRBJ2-5
clone_size: NA

cdr3_aa: CASSYSRPMGNQPQHF
cdr3_nt: TGTGCCAGCAGTTACTCGAGACCTATGGGCAATCAGCCCCAGCATTTT
d_call: NA
v_call: TRBV6-6
j_call: TRBJ1-5
clone_size: once

cdr3_aa: CASSVEQGVGYTF
cdr3_nt: TGTGCCAGCAGTGTTGAACAGGGGGTTGGCTACACCTTC
d_call: TRBD1
v_call: TRBV6-1
j_call: TRBJ1-2
clone_size: NA

cdr3_aa: CASSPGGFGGYTF
cdr3_nt: TGTGCCAGCAGCCCCGGGGGATTTGGTGGCTACACCTTC
d_call: NA
v_call: TRBV6-1
j_call: TRBJ1-2
clone_size: NA

cdr3_aa: CASSPKEESYTEAFF
cdr3_nt: TGCGCCAGCAGCCCCAAGGAGGAGAGCTACACTGAAGCTTTCTTT
d_call: NA
v_call: TRBV4-1
j_call: TRBJ1-1
clone_size: NA

cdr3_aa: CASSISSQSGIYEQYF
cdr3_nt: TGTGCCAGTAGTATATCGAGTCAGTCGGGCATCTACGAGCAGTACTTC
d_call: NA
v_call: TRBV19
j_call: TRBJ2-7
clone_size: NA

cdr3_aa: CASSEVWGSNNQPQHF
cdr3_nt: TGTGCCAGCAGTGAGGTGTGGGGGAGTAACAATCAGCCCCAGCATTTT
d_call: NA
v_call: TRBV6-1
j_call: TRBJ1-5
clone_size: NA